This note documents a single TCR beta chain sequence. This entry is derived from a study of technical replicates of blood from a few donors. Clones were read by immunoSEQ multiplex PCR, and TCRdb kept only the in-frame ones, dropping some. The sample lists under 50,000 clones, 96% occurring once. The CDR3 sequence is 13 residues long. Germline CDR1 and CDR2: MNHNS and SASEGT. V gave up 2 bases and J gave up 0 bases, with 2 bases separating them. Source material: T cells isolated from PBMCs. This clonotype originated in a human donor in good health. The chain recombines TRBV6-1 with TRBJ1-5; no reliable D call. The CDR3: CASSEHSNQPQHF. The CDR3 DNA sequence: TGTGCCAGCAGTGAACATAGCAATCAGCCCCAGCATTTT.